Presented here are 24 T cell receptor beta chains from one specimen sequenced in a study of radiotherapy plus CTLA-4 blockade in lung cancer. Some clones are missing from TCRdb's copy, which holds only in-frame ones; the method was immunoSEQ multiplex PCR. The sample gives approximately 70,000 clones, 76% of which show up once; more than 15% is in the top ten. Sequenced here: peripheral blood, sampled from a patient treated with radiotherapy plus ipilimumab. The receptors stem from a human donor with non-small cell lung cancer whose response to radiotherapy plus ipilimumab could not be evaluated. Some clones in this sample may be carry-over from other donors' samples.

The chain recombines TRBV5-1 with TRBJ1-5; D remains ambiguous. CDR1 SGHRS and CDR2 YFSETQ come from the germline V gene. Trimming stripped 0 bases from V and 2 bases from J, with 9 bases between. The CDR3 loop spans 15 amino acids. The CDR3 loop reads CASSLGIVGNQPQHF. CDR3 nucleotides: TGCGCCAGCAGCTTGGGAATTGTAGGCAATCAGCCCCAGCATTTT.

CDR3 DNA: TGCGCCAGCGGACAGGCAGCTGGGGCCAACGTCCTGACTTTC. Protein sequence: CASGQAAGANVLTF. The chain recombines TRBV5-1 with TRBJ2-6; 7 bases fit TRBD1. CDR1 and CDR2 (germline): SGHRS, YFSETQ. V lost 7 bases to trimming and J lost 2 bases; unmatched junction nucleotides: 3. The CDR3 extends over 14 amino acids.

In its sample, this clone was seen many times. J is TRBJ2-7 and V is TRBV28; TRBD2 is a possible D gene (6 bases). There are 14 residues in the CDR3. Germline loops: CDR1 MDHEN, CDR2 SYDVKM. The V and J ends lost 2 bases and 0 bases respectively, with 8 bases between them. The CDR3 DNA follows: TGTGCCAGCAGTTTACGCGGGGACTCCTACGAGCAGTACTTC. Protein product: CASSLRGDSYEQYF. The entire variable domain, with the rest obtained from reference TRBV28 and TRBJ2-7, is as follows: DVKVTQSSRYLVKRTGEKVFLECVQDMDHENMFWYRQDPGLGLRLIYFSYDVKMKEKGDIPEGYSVSREKKERFSLILESASTNQTSMYLCASSLRGDSYEQYFGPGTRLTVT.

This clone was seen only a few times. The J gene is TRBJ1-4, the V gene TRBV2; 12 positions match TRBD1. Looked up from germline, CDR1 is SNHLY and CDR2 is FYNNEI. The CDR3 covers 17 residues. V was pared by 1 base and J by 7 bases, with 7 bases of the junction left unmatched. The CDR3 coding sequence is TGTGCCAGCAGTGAAGTCGGGACAGGGGGCGCCGGTGAAAAACTGTTTTTT. Amino acids: CASSEVGTGGAGEKLFF.

The chain recombines TRBV18 with TRBJ1-2, with D tentatively TRBD1 (5 bases). Looked up from germline, CDR1 is KGHSH and CDR2 is LQKENI. The CDR3 is 15 residues long. Trimming pared 6 bases from V and 4 bases from J, leaving 18 bases between. The CDR3 here is CASSDGRGGSYGYTF. The CDR3 DNA reads as TGTGCCAGCTCGGACGGGAGGGGAGGATCCTATGGCTACACCTTC.

The gene calls are TRBV6-5 and TRBJ2-3, with 9 bases fitting TRBD2. CDR1 MNHEY and CDR2 SVGAGI come from the germline V gene. This CDR3 comprises 15 residues. The V and J ends lost 2 bases and 6 bases, in that order; junction bases with no gene match: 6. This chain's CDR3 is CASSYLAGRSDTQYF. The CDR3, as DNA: TGTGCCAGCAGTTACCTAGCGGGGAGGTCGGATACGCAGTATTTT.

This clone was recorded a few times. V usage is TRBV9 and J usage is TRBJ2-5; 11 nucleotides align to TRBD2. Gene TRBJ2-7 matches the end of the DNA better, so the J call may be wrong. In germline, CDR1 is SGDLS, CDR2 YYNGEE. The CDR3 consists of 14 residues. CDR3 coding DNA: TGTGCCAGCAGCGTTAGCGGGGGGGACTACGAGCAGTACTTC. Protein product: CASSVSGGDYEQYF.

This clone was picked up a small number of times. The chain carries TRBV14 and TRBJ2-2, with a weak D call TRBD2 (5 bases). The CDR3 has 15 amino acids. V was cut by 4 bases and J by 1 base, with 10 bases left in between. Germline CDR1 is SGHDN and CDR2 is FVKESK. The CDR3 reads CASSRTAGNTGELFF. As DNA, the CDR3 is TGTGCCAGCAGCCGCACCGCGGGGAACACCGGGGAGCTGTTTTTT.

This chain connects TRBV7-9 to TRBJ1-2, with no clear D. The CDR3 is made up of 15 amino acids. CDR1 and CDR2 from the germline V gene are SEHNR and FQNEAQ (reference sequence). Trimming took 4 bases from V and 5 from J, leaving 17 bases between them. This CDR3 reads CASSSPGILGYGYTF. CDR3 in DNA: TGTGCCAGCAGCTCCCCGGGGATCCTAGGGTATGGCTACACCTTC. Complete variable domain (other parts from reference TRBV7-9 and TRBJ1-2): DTGVSQNPRHKITKRGQNVTFRCDPISEHNRLYWYRQTLGQGPEFLTYFQNEAQLEKSRLLSDRFSAERPKGSFSTLEIQRTEQGDSAMYLCASSSPGILGYGYTFGSGTRLTVV.

The chain links TRBV5-4 to TRBJ2-2, with 9 bases identical to TRBD2. Germline lookup yields CDR1 SGHNT and CDR2 YYREEE (reference sequence). V lost 6 bases to trimming and J lost 3 bases; unmatched junction nucleotides: 9. This CDR3 contains 16 residues. The CDR3, as DNA: TGTGCCAGCACCCCGCTGGCGGGGGGGGACACCGGGGAGCTGTTTTTT. As protein: CASTPLAGGDTGELFF.

The rearrangement links TRBV28 to TRBJ1-2; D unresolved. The germline V gene has CDR1 MDHEN and CDR2 SYDVKM. The CDR3 is 15 amino acids. CDR3 nucleotides: TGTGTCGCTTCTTCTGTGAGCCGGGGTAACTATGGCTACACCTTC. Protein sequence: CVASSVSRGNYGYTF.

The V call is TRBV15, the J call TRBJ2-7, with D possibly being TRBD2 (7 bases). Germline lookup yields CDR1 LNHNV and CDR2 YYDKDF (reference sequence). Trimming cost V 0 bases and J 3 bases, with 15 bases left between them. The CDR3 runs to 16 residues. The CDR3, as DNA: TGTGCCACCAGCAGAGATCGGGCGGGGGCCCTCTACGAGCAGTACTTC. It is translated as CATSRDRAGALYEQYF.

The chain couples TRBV11-3 to TRBJ2-2; D remains ambiguous. The germline V gene encodes CDR1 SGHNT and CDR2 YENEEA. V was shortened by 6 bases and J by 5 bases, with 7 bases between the two germline ends. The CDR3 consists of 12 residues. Here the CDR3 DNA reads TGTGCCAGCAGTTTGAGAACCGGGGAGCTGTTTTTT. This translates into CASSLRTGELFF. The variable domain in full, with the rest retrieved from reference TRBV11-3 and TRBJ2-2, is EAGVVQSPRYKIIEKKQPVAFWCNPISGHNTLYWYLQNLGQGPELLIRYENEEAVDDSQLPKDRFSAERLKGVDSTLKIQPAELGDSAVYLCASSLRTGELFFGEGSRLTVL.

The CDR3 region is CASSLQGANVETQYF. CDR3 nucleotides: TGTGCCAGCAGCTTACAGGGGGCAAATGTAGAGACCCAGTACTTC. This chain links TRBV7-2 with TRBJ2-5; 8 positions match TRBD1. Germline V lookup: CDR1 SGHTA, CDR2 FQGNSA. With V trimmed by 2 bases and J by 4 bases, 6 bases remained unmatched. There are 15 residues in the CDR3. Looking up the rest from reference TRBV7-2 and TRBJ2-5 gives the full variable domain: GAGVSQSPSNKVTEKGKDVELRCDPISGHTALYWYRQSLGQGLEFLIYFQGNSAPDKSGLPSDRFSAERTGGSVSTLTIQRTQQEDSAVYLCASSLQGANVETQYFGPGTRLLVL.

A few counts support this clone. V and J are TRBV4-3 and TRBJ2-1; D possibly corresponds to TRBD1 (6 bases). The V gene's germline CDR1 is LGHNA and CDR2 YSLEER. This CDR3 region has 18 residues. Between the trimmed V and J ends, which lost 0 bases and 0 bases, there was a span of 15 bases. The CDR3 DNA reads TGCGCCAGCAGCCAAGATCTCAGGGACATCAGCTCCTACAATGAGCAGTTCTTC. This codes for CASSQDLRDISSYNEQFF.

The chain joins TRBV2 to TRBJ2-7; weak D call: TRBD2 (5 bases). The ends were cut back, 4 bases at V and 1 base at J, with 11 bases in the middle. Germline loops: CDR1 SNHLY, CDR2 FYNNEI. The CDR3 totals 14 residues. The CDR3 reads CASSAVRGSYEQYF. The DNA of the CDR3 is TGTGCCAGCAGTGCCGTACGGGGTTCCTACGAGCAGTACTTC.

J is TRBJ2-1 and V is TRBV30; D gene uncertain. The CDR3 length is 15 residues. CDR1 is GTSNPN, CDR2 SVGIG, per germline (reference sequence). Deletions cut 3 bases from V and 7 bases from J, with 19 bases between. The CDR3 sequence: CAWRPNYGRVNEQFF. The CDR3 bases are TGTGCCTGGAGGCCAAACTATGGCCGGGTGAATGAGCAGTTCTTC.

The V and J genes are TRBV19 and TRBJ1-5; no clear D gene. The CDR3 covers 12 residues. Trimming removed 6 bases from V and 3 bases from J, with 6 bases in between. The germline V gene has CDR1 LNHDA and CDR2 SQIVND (reference sequence). DNA for the CDR3: TGTGCCAGTAGCCCCTTCAATCAGCCCCAGCATTTT. It is translated as CASSPFNQPQHF.

V is TRBV6-6 and J is TRBJ2-1; TRBD1 matches 8 bases. The CDR3 has 15 residues. Germline CDR1 and CDR2: MNHNY and SVGAGI (reference sequence). V dropped 2 bases and J dropped 4; count of bases not matched to a gene: 4. CDR3 sequence: CASSYEWDRYNEQFF. CDR3 sequence (DNA): TGTGCCAGCAGTTACGAATGGGACAGGTACAATGAGCAGTTCTTC.

This clone was detected a few times. V and J are TRBV13 and TRBJ1-1; no clear D gene. The CDR3 length is 15 residues. V lost 3 bases and J 0 bases, leaving 11 bases between the germline ends. In germline, CDR1 is PRHDT, CDR2 FYEKMQ (reference sequence). CDR3 region: CASSFAAIMNTEAFF. Written as DNA, the CDR3 is TGTGCCAGCAGCTTTGCGGCCATCATGAACACTGAAGCTTTCTTT.

This clone has only a few counts. As DNA, the CDR3 is TGTGCCAGTAGAAGGACTAGCGGGGGGGAGCAGTACTTC. It codes for CASRRTSGGEQYF. The genes are TRBV19 and TRBJ2-7, with 14 bases lining up with TRBD2. The CDR3 is 13 amino acids. The J segment lost 7 bases and the V segment lost 6 bases, leaving 2 bases of the junction unmatched. Germline V gene sequence: CDR1 LNHDA, CDR2 SQIVND (reference sequence).

This chain joins TRBV5-1 and TRBJ1-1; 7 bases line up with TRBD1. V lost 2 bases and J lost 4; bases outside the gene matches: 8. Per germline, CDR1 SGHRS and CDR2 YFSETQ. This CDR3 has 15 residues. This CDR3 is CASSFGLEGATEAFF. CDR3 sequence (DNA): TGCGCCAGCAGCTTCGGGCTGGAGGGGGCCACTGAAGCTTTCTTT.

The CDR3 region is CASRHTGGNTEAFF. DNA of the CDR3: TGTGCCAGCAGGCATACAGGGGGGAACACTGAAGCTTTCTTT. The chain couples TRBV28 to TRBJ1-1, with 8 positions matching TRBD1. Germline-derived CDR1 and CDR2 are MDHEN and SYDVKM. V lost 6 bases to trimming and J lost 1 base; unmatched junction nucleotides: 4. The CDR3 is made up of 14 amino acids.

This chain uses TRBV28 with TRBJ1-6, with TRBD1 as a possible D gene (6 bases). V was shortened by 7 bases and J by 14 bases, with 15 bases between the two germline ends. Per the germline V gene, CDR1 is MDHEN and CDR2 is SYDVKM. The CDR3 covers 12 residues. The CDR3 bases are TGTGCCAGCACCTCACAGGGAGCGACCCTCCACTTT. It translates to CASTSQGATLHF. The complete variable domain, with remaining parts taken from reference TRBV28 and TRBJ1-6, reads DVKVTQSSRYLVKRTGEKVFLECVQDMDHENMFWYRQDPGLGLRLIYFSYDVKMKEKGDIPEGYSVSREKKERFSLILESASTNQTSMYLCASTSQGATLHFGNGTRLTVT.